Below, 20 T cell receptor beta chains from the same sample are listed, as sequenced in a study of early T cells in non-severe SARS-CoV-2 infection. TCRdb used MiXCR to reprocess the 5' RACE reads, holding one entry per CDR3 protein. The sample has about 30,000 distinct CDR3 sequences, roughly 7% seen once. The sequenced material came from whole blood. These receptors all come from an adult who was a healthcare worker with PCR-confirmed SARS-CoV-2 infection or an uninfected control (not recorded which).

In this sample, this clonotype turned up many times. The chain couples TRBV12-3 or TRBV12-4 to TRBJ2-4; D is unresolved. Trimming stripped 7 bases from V and 0 bases from J, with 10 bases between. This CDR3 spans 14 amino acids. The CDR3 region is CASTPRGAKNIQYF. The CDR3 coding sequence is TGTGCCAGCACCCCGCGTGGAGCCAAAAACATTCAGTACTTC.

The chain joins TRBV7-3 to TRBJ2-1, with no clear D. The germline gives CDR1 SGHTA, CDR2 FQGTGA. V lost 0 bases, J lost 0 bases, and 6 bases lay in between. This CDR3 is 15 amino acids long. The CDR3 DNA reads TGTGCCAGCAGCTTAACGGCCAGCTCCTACAATGAGCAGTTCTTC. It is translated as CASSLTASSYNEQFF.

The V gene is TRBV11-2, the J gene TRBJ1-6, with 8 bases matching TRBD1. Germline CDR1 is SGHAT and CDR2 is FQNNGV. Germline trimming cut 7 bases from V and 12 bases from J; bases unmatched to any gene: 11. The CDR3 totals 14 residues. The CDR3 protein is CASIPSGGQLPLHF. CDR3 bases: TGTGCCAGCATCCCGTCAGGGGGCCAATTACCCCTCCACTTT.

Of note for this clonotype: This may come from a read error, since a much larger clone is one base off. V gene TRBV11-3 combines with J gene TRBJ2-1; 11 bases match TRBD2. CDR1 and CDR2 (germline): SGHNT, YENEEA. CDR3 length: 15 amino acids. CDR3 nucleotides: TGTGTCAGCAGCTTCGGGACTAGCGGATACAATGAGCAGTTCTTC. It specifies CVSSFGTSGYNEQFF.

This clonotype was seen at least ten times. The genes are TRBV20-1 and TRBJ2-1; 13 bases line up with TRBD2. The germline V gene encodes CDR1 DFQATT and CDR2 SNEGSKA (reference sequence). The CDR3 is made up of 16 amino acids. Trimming took 4 bases from V and 4 from J; bases not matched to a gene: 7. CDR3 in DNA: TGCAGTGCTATTACTCGACTAGCGGGGGGTTACAATGAGCAGTTCTTC. It encodes CSAITRLAGGYNEQFF.

At least ten counts were recorded for this clonotype. V usage is TRBV4-3 and J usage is TRBJ2-3; 10 bases match TRBD2. Germline V gene data show CDR1 as LGHNA and CDR2 as YSLEER. This CDR3 is 13 amino acids long. V trimming: 10 bases; J trimming: 3 bases; junction bases outside the gene matches: 4. This CDR3 is CANPSGGTDTQYF. CDR3 nucleotide sequence: TGCGCCAACCCTAGCGGGGGAACAGATACGCAGTATTTT.

In this sample, this clonotype turned up many times. The chain is built from TRBV11-2 and TRBJ2-1; 8 bases map to TRBD1. CDR1 is SGHAT, CDR2 FQNNGV, per germline. The CDR3 loop spans 17 amino acids. J was trimmed by 0 bases and V by 5 bases; bases with no gene match: 9. CDR3 sequence: CASSPNPGQGSYNEQFF. CDR3 bases: TGTGCCAGCAGCCCAAACCCAGGACAGGGCTCCTACAATGAGCAGTTCTTC.

Ten or more counts support this clonotype. The chain employs TRBV12-3 or TRBV12-4 and TRBJ2-7; 8 bases are a match to TRBD1. The CDR3 loop spans 14 amino acids. J was trimmed by 1 base and V by 6 bases; bases with no gene match: 5. CDR3 residues: CASRGQGRSYEQYF. As DNA, the CDR3 is TGTGCCAGCAGAGGACAGGGTAGGTCCTACGAGCAGTACTTC.

This clonotype was seen at least ten times. The genes are TRBV19 and TRBJ2-3, with 7 bases that match TRBD1. CDR1 LNHDA and CDR2 SQIVND come from the germline V gene (reference sequence). Trimming at V came to 5 bases and at J to 5 bases, leaving 4 bases not matched to a gene. The CDR3 is 13 amino acids. The CDR3 protein is CASSPDREDTQYF. The DNA of the CDR3 is TGTGCCAGTAGTCCAGACAGGGAAGATACGCAGTATTTT. Full variable domain (outside the CDR3, taken from reference TRBV19 and TRBJ2-3): DGGITQSPKYLFRKEGQNVTLSCEQNLNHDAMYWYRQDPGQGLRLIYYSQIVNDFQKGDIAEGYSVSREKKESFPLTVTSAQKNPTAFYLCASSPDREDTQYFGPGTRLTVL.

This rearrangement joins TRBV24-1 to TRBJ1-2; D remains unclear. This CDR3 contains 13 residues. The V end was cut by 0 bases, the J end by 6 bases, with 7 bases between. The germline V gene encodes CDR1 KGHDR and CDR2 SFDVKD. The CDR3 DNA reads TGTGCCACCAGTGATTTGAAGGGAAATGGCTACACCTTC. This translates into CATSDLKGNGYTF.

This clonotype showed up just a few times. The rearrangement links TRBV20-1 to TRBJ2-7; 11 nucleotides align to TRBD2. V shed 3 bases, J shed 5 bases, and the junction held 9 bases outside the gene matches. Germline V CDR1 and CDR2: DFQATT, SNEGSKA (reference sequence). The CDR3 covers 15 residues. CDR3 protein: CSARTSGMREDEQYF. The CDR3 bases are TGCAGTGCTAGGACTAGCGGGATGAGGGAGGACGAGCAGTACTTC.

This chain joins TRBV12-3 or TRBV12-4 and TRBJ2-3, with D perhaps TRBD2 (6 bases). This CDR3 is built from 15 residues. The germline V and J ends were trimmed by 6 bases and 0 bases, with 13 bases remaining between them. CDR3 DNA sequence: TGTGCCAGCAGGACTTGGACTACTAGCACAGATACGCAGTATTTT. Protein product: CASRTWTTSTDTQYF.

By sample share, this clonotype is large. This chain links TRBV9 with TRBJ2-1; perhaps TRBD1 as D (6 bases). Germline assignment: CDR1 SGDLS and CDR2 YYNGEE. There are 16 residues in the CDR3. Between the trimmed V and J ends, which lost 0 bases and 2 bases, there was a span of 12 bases. CDR3 region: CASSVGAGEAYNEQFF. The CDR3 DNA is TGTGCCAGCAGCGTAGGTGCAGGGGAAGCCTACAATGAGCAGTTCTTC. Looking up the rest from reference TRBV9 and TRBJ2-1 gives the full variable domain: DSGVTQTPKHLITATGQRVTLRCSPRSGDLSVYWYQQSLDQGLQFLIQYYNGEERAKGNILERFSAQQFPDLHSELNLSSLELGDSALYFCASSVGAGEAYNEQFFGPGTRLTVL.

This clonotype was detected many times. CDR3 residues: CASSSASNYGYTF. For the CDR3, the DNA is TGTGCCAGCAGTTCTGCCAGTAACTATGGCTACACCTTC. The V call is TRBV27, the J call TRBJ1-2; D not certain. The CDR3 runs 13 residues. V was clipped by 4 bases and J by 1 base, with 7 bases between them. Germline V gene sequence: CDR1 MNHEY, CDR2 SMNVEV (reference sequence).

This clonotype was seen many times. The chain is built from TRBV30 and TRBJ2-2; possibly TRBD1 for D (6 bases). Per germline, CDR1 GTSNPN and CDR2 SVGIG (reference sequence). V shed 2 bases and J shed 5 bases, with 15 bases lying between them. The CDR3 consists of 15 residues. CDR3 protein: CAWSTGQGGTGELFF. DNA of the CDR3: TGTGCCTGGAGTACGGGACAAGGTGGGACCGGGGAGCTGTTTTTT.

This clonotype has at least ten counts. The J gene is TRBJ2-6, the V gene TRBV4-2; D gene uncertain. Germline V CDR1 and CDR2: LGHNA, YNFKEQ. This CDR3 has 15 amino acids. V dropped 0 bases and J dropped 3 bases, with 6 bases sitting between them. CDR3 bases: TGTGCCAGCAGCCAAGATGGCCGTGGGGCCAACGTCCTGACTTTC. Its translation: CASSQDGRGANVLTF.

V gene TRBV7-8 combines with J gene TRBJ2-4; 13 nucleotides match TRBD2. The CDR3 is 15 amino acids. V shed 5 bases and J 8 bases; nucleotides not matched to a gene: 6. Germline V gene data show CDR1 as SGHVS and CDR2 as FQNEAQ. CDR3 amino acids: CASSPRTSGSHIQYF. The CDR3, as DNA: TGTGCCAGCAGCCCTCGGACTAGCGGGAGCCACATTCAGTACTTC.

Ten or more counts support this clonotype. The rearrangement links TRBV11-2 to TRBJ2-1; tentative D call: TRBD2 (6 bases). The germline V gene has CDR1 SGHAT and CDR2 FQNNGV. The CDR3 spans 17 residues. Trimming pared 4 bases from V and 6 bases from J, leaving 22 bases between. CDR3 in DNA: TGTGCCAGCAGCTCCCGGCCGCCGGGGGACTTCGGCAATGAGCAGTTCTTC. It is translated as CASSSRPPGDFGNEQFF.

This clonotype was seen at least ten times. The CDR3 region is CASSADRAGEKLFF. For the CDR3, the DNA is TGTGCCAGCAGCGCTGACAGGGCAGGTGAAAAACTGTTTTTT. The chain combines TRBV9 with TRBJ1-4; TRBD1 agrees at 7 bases. The CDR3 length is 14 residues. J was trimmed by 7 bases and V by 3 bases; bases with no gene match: 6. In germline, CDR1 is SGDLS, CDR2 YYNGEE.

This clonotype came up many times. This rearrangement joins TRBV18 to TRBJ1-5; weak D call: TRBD1 (6 bases). V was pared by 3 bases and J by 2 bases, with 14 bases between. This CDR3 comprises 16 residues. CDR1 is KGHSH, CDR2 LQKENI, per germline. CDR3 DNA: TGTGCCAGCTCACCGACAGGAGGGGATGGCAATCAGCCCCAGCATTTT. It is translated as CASSPTGGDGNQPQHF.